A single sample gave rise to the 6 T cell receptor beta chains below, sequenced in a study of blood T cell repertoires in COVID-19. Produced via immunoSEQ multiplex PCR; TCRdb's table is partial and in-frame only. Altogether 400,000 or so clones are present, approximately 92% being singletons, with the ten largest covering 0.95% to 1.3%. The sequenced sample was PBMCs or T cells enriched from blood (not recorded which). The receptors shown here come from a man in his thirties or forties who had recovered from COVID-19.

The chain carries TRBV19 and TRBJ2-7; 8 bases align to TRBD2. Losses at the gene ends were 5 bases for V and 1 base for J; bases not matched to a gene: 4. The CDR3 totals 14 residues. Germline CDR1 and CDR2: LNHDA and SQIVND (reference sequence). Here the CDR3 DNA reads TGTGCCAGTAGTCCTAGCGGGCTATCCTACGAGCAGTACTTC. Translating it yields CASSPSGLSYEQYF.

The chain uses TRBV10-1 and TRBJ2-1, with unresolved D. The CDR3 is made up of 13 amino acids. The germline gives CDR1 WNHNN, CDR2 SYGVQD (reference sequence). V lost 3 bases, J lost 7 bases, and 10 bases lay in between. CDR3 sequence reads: CASSELLTNEQFF. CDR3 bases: TGCGCCAGCAGTGAACTTTTGACAAATGAGCAGTTCTTC.

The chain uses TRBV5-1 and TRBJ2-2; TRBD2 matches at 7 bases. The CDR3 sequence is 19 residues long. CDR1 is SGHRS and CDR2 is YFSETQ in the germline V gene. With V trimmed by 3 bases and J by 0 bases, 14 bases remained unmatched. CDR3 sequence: CASSSARGGVMSNTGELFF. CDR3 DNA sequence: TGCGCCAGCAGCTCTGCCCGGGGAGGGGTAATGTCGAACACCGGGGAGCTGTTTTTT.

The CDR3 region has the DNA TGTGCCAGCAGCTTAGACAGGGGCTCCTACAATGAGCAGTTCTTC. Encoded protein: CASSLDRGSYNEQFF. This chain connects TRBV11-3 to TRBJ2-1; TRBD1 is a possible D gene (6 bases). The CDR3 covers 15 residues. Deletions cut 0 bases from V and 0 bases from J, with 6 bases between. CDR1 is SGHNT, CDR2 YENEEA, per germline.

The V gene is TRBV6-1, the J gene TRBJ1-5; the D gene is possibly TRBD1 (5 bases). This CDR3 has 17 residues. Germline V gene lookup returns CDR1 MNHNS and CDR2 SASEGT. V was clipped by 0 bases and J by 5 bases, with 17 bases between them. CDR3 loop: CASSEAPRVRADQPQHF. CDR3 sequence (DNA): TGTGCCAGCAGTGAAGCTCCCAGGGTAAGGGCGGATCAGCCCCAGCATTTT.

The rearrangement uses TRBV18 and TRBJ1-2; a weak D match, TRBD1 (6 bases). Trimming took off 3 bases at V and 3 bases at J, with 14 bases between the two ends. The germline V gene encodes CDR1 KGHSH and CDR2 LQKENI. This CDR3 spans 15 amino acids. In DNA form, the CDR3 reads TGTGCCAGCTCACCGAATGGACAGAGCGACTATGGCTACACCTTC. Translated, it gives CASSPNGQSDYGYTF.